This T cell receptor (beta chain) emerged from a study of blood T cell repertoires in COVID-19. Seattle patient enrollment occurred during active infection, with longitudinal follow-up thereafter. Trimming left V 0 bases short and J 4 bases short, with 15 bases between. The CDR3 runs 16 residues. The method was immunoSEQ multiplex PCR; TCRdb's version includes in-frame clones alone and lacks a portion of them. Of 350,000 to 450,000 clones in the sample, about 86% were seen once. The sample comprised peripheral blood. The receptor's source is a woman between 55 and 75 years old with COVID-19, enrolled during active disease. The chain employs TRBV23-1 and TRBJ1-2; no reliable D call. TRBV23-1 is labeled an ORF, and its function is uncertain. The CDR3 loop reads CASSQSTGKSGYGYTF. CDR3 nucleotides: TGCGCCAGCAGTCAATCTACCGGAAAGTCGGGCTATGGCTACACCTTC.